This passage covers 30 T cell receptor beta chains from one sample sequenced in a study of blood T cell repertoires in COVID-19. The method was immunoSEQ multiplex PCR; TCRdb's version includes in-frame clones alone and lacks a portion of them. The data show some 180,000 clones, 83% seen once. Input material: peripheral blood. The receptors were sampled from a woman at least 80 years old with acute or convalescent COVID-19.

Worth noting for this clone: A junction end diverges from the germline sequence, so it may reflect a read error. The chain has TRBV10-3 and TRBJ2-7, with 8 nucleotides matching TRBD2. This CDR3 comprises 12 residues. Germline V gene sequence: CDR1 ENHRY, CDR2 SYGVKD. The CDR3 DNA reads as TGTGCCACCAGTACGCGGGAGGTTGGGCAGTACTTC. Translating it yields CATSTREVGQYF.

The V call is TRBV5-1, the J call TRBJ1-2; D call uncertain. The CDR3 has 13 amino acids. Germline CDR1 reads SGHRS; CDR2 reads YFSETQ. Trimming pared 6 bases from V and 7 bases from J, leaving 16 bases between. This chain's CDR3 is CASISDSGGGYTF. CDR3 bases: TGCGCCAGCATCTCTGACTCAGGAGGTGGCTACACCTTC.

This clone was found a few times. This chain links TRBV15 with TRBJ1-5; TRBD1 might be the D (5 bases). This CDR3 region has 15 residues. Between the trimmed V and J ends, which lost 0 bases and 7 bases, there was a span of 13 bases. Germline-derived CDR1 and CDR2 are LNHNV and YYDKDF (reference sequence). The CDR3 reads CATSRDRGFMQPQHF. The CDR3 nucleotides are TGTGCCACCAGCAGAGATAGGGGTTTTATGCAGCCCCAGCATTTT.

This clone was observed a single time. This chain links TRBV4-1 with TRBJ2-7, with a possible D match to TRBD1 (5 bases). The CDR3 is made up of 15 amino acids. V was pared by 1 base and J by 4 bases, with 14 bases between. Germline lookup yields CDR1 MGHRA and CDR2 YSYEKL. The CDR3, as DNA: TGCGCCAGCAGCCAAGTACAGGACAACGATTACGAGCAGTACTTC. Translated, it gives CASSQVQDNDYEQYF.

The gene calls are TRBV11-2 and TRBJ1-1, with TRBD1 as a possible D gene (6 bases). This CDR3 comprises 16 residues. Trimming left V 4 bases short and J 5 bases short, with 20 bases between. The V gene's germline CDR1 is SGHAT and CDR2 FQNNGV. The DNA of the CDR3 is TGTGCCAGCAGCTCATCGGACAGTCCAAGTCAAACTGAAGCTTTCTTT. Translating it yields CASSSSDSPSQTEAFF.

This clone was detected only once. The chain is built from TRBV29-1 and TRBJ1-1; TRBD1 matches at 11 bases. Looked up from germline, CDR1 is SQVTM and CDR2 is ANQGSEA. Losses at the gene ends were 6 bases for V and 4 bases for J; bases not matched to a gene: 4. The CDR3 consists of 13 residues. DNA of the CDR3: TGCAGCGTGCCCGGGACAGGGGGCACTGAAGCTTTCTTT. Amino acid sequence: CSVPGTGGTEAFF. The full variable domain, completed using reference TRBV29-1 and TRBJ1-1, is SAVISQKPSRDICQRGTSLTIQCQVDSQVTMMFWYRQQPGQSLTLIATANQGSEATYESGFVIDKFPISRPNLTFSTLTVSNMSPEDSSIYLCSVPGTGGTEAFFGQGTRLTVV.

This clone was picked up a small number of times. V is TRBV6-2 or TRBV6-3 and J is TRBJ1-1; 7 nucleotides match TRBD1. CDR3 length: 16 amino acids. The germline V gene encodes CDR1 MNHEY and CDR2 SVGEGT. V dropped 5 bases and J dropped 1; count of bases not matched to a gene: 10. The CDR3, as DNA: TGTGCCAGCAGTGCACAGGGGAAGGGGCCGAACACTGAAGCTTTCTTT. As protein: CASSAQGKGPNTEAFF.

The chain uses TRBV28 and TRBJ2-3, with D perhaps TRBD2 (5 bases). Germline CDR1 and CDR2: MDHEN and SYDVKM. The V end was cut by 2 bases, the J end by 4 bases, with 13 bases between. There are 15 residues in the CDR3. The CDR3 here is CASSLGSDAADTQYF. The CDR3, as DNA: TGTGCCAGCAGTTTAGGGAGCGACGCCGCAGATACGCAGTATTTT.

J is TRBJ2-1 and V is TRBV28; 8 positions match TRBD2. With V trimmed by 5 bases and J by 3 bases, 12 bases remained unmatched. The CDR3 is made up of 17 amino acids. In germline, CDR1 is MDHEN, CDR2 SYDVKM. The CDR3 bases are TGTGCCAGCAGTAGGTCCGGGACTAGTTCTGTCTACAATGAGCAGTTCTTC. Translated: CASSRSGTSSVYNEQFF.

A few counts support this clone. The chain couples TRBV5-8 to TRBJ2-1; TRBD1 agrees at 9 bases. This CDR3 contains 15 residues. Germline V lookup: CDR1 SGHTS, CDR2 YDEGEE. V shed 4 bases, J shed 0 bases, and the junction held 2 bases outside the gene matches. The DNA of the CDR3 is TGTGCCAGCAGCCCACAGGGGGCCTCCTACAATGAGCAGTTCTTC. Amino acids: CASSPQGASYNEQFF.

This chain connects TRBV2 to TRBJ2-5, with D possibly TRBD2 on 7 matching bases. The germline V gene has CDR1 SNHLY and CDR2 FYNNEI. V lost 10 bases and J lost 4, with 16 bases in between. This CDR3 is 13 amino acids long. This CDR3 is CAITPGEGETQYF. The CDR3 DNA sequence: TGTGCCATTACGCCAGGGGAGGGAGAGACCCAGTACTTC.

A few counts support this clone. The V gene is TRBV6-6, the J gene TRBJ2-7, with 7 bases fitting TRBD2. The CDR3 consists of 15 residues. The V and J ends lost 2 bases and 3 bases, in that order; junction bases with no gene match: 7. Germline V lookup: CDR1 MNHNY, CDR2 SVGAGI (reference sequence). This chain's CDR3 is CASSYKNREVYEQYF. Here the CDR3 DNA reads TGTGCCAGCAGTTACAAGAATCGGGAGGTCTACGAGCAGTACTTC.

The V gene is TRBV5-4, the J gene TRBJ2-3, with 7 positions matching TRBD1. The CDR3 has 16 amino acids. CDR1 and CDR2 from the germline V gene are SGHNT and YYREEE (reference sequence). J gave up 8 bases and V 2 bases, and 14 bases lay outside the gene matches. The CDR3 bases are TGTGCCAGCAGCTTAGACAGGGTGAGGTCTGAGGCTACGCAGTATTTT. Residues: CASSLDRVRSEATQYF.

V is TRBV7-2 and J is TRBJ2-5; 7 nucleotides align to TRBD1. Germline CDR1 is SGHTA and CDR2 is FQGNSA. V shed 5 bases and J 2 bases; nucleotides not matched to a gene: 8. This CDR3 comprises 15 residues. Here the CDR3 DNA reads TGTGCCAGCAGCACCCCGGGACAGAGACAAGAGACCCAGTACTTC. This translates into CASSTPGQRQETQYF.

This clone was recorded a few times. The chain couples TRBV3-1 (or the pseudogene TRBV3-2) to TRBJ1-2, with D perhaps TRBD1 (5 bases). The CDR3 runs 16 residues. CDR1 is LGHDT, CDR2 YNNKEL, per germline (reference sequence). The ends were cut back, 0 bases at V and 5 bases at J, with 16 bases in the middle. CDR3 in DNA: TGTGCCAGCAGCCAAGAAGGAGGGGCTCCGACATATGGCTACACCTTC. Protein product: CASSQEGGAPTYGYTF.

The DNA for the CDR3 is TGTGCCAGTAGTAAATCGGGGGAACAGCCCCAGCATTTT. Its translation: CASSKSGEQPQHF. The chain recombines TRBV19 with TRBJ1-5; D may be TRBD1 (5 bases). The CDR3 length is 13 residues. CDR1 and CDR2 (germline): LNHDA, SQIVND (reference sequence). Between the trimmed V and J ends, which lost 4 bases and 7 bases, there was a span of 11 bases.

This clone was detected only a few times. The chain combines TRBV7-6 with TRBJ2-3; 8 nucleotides match TRBD2. V lost 5 bases and J lost 0; bases outside the gene matches: 13. CDR3 length: 18 amino acids. Germline V gene sequence: CDR1 SGHVS, CDR2 FNYEAQ. CDR3 sequence reads: CASSVTTPSGSSTDTQYF. The CDR3 DNA is TGTGCCAGCAGCGTAACAACGCCAAGCGGGAGTAGCACAGATACGCAGTATTTT.

The V call is TRBV6-6, the J call TRBJ2-5; maybe TRBD2 (6 bases). Trimming removed 2 bases at V and 5 bases at J, with 18 bases between. This CDR3 is built from 16 residues. The germline gives CDR1 MNHNY, CDR2 SVGAGI (reference sequence). The CDR3 loop is CASSYADTARGETQYF. In DNA, the CDR3 is TGTGCCAGCAGTTACGCGGACACGGCCCGGGGGGAGACCCAGTACTTC.

The genes are TRBV3-1 (or the pseudogene TRBV3-2) and TRBJ1-3; D is undetermined. Trimming took 3 bases from V and 4 from J, leaving 10 bases between them. Looked up from germline, CDR1 is LGHDT and CDR2 is YNNKEL (reference sequence). There are 14 residues in the CDR3. As DNA, the CDR3 is TGTGCCAGCAGCCAGGGTGGAGGGGGAAACACCATATATTTT. It translates to CASSQGGGGNTIYF.

The chain combines TRBV5-4 with TRBJ2-7; 7 bases agree with TRBD2. This CDR3 comprises 16 residues. Germline assignment: CDR1 SGHNT and CDR2 YYREEE (reference sequence). J gave up 0 bases and V 4 bases, and 10 bases lay outside the gene matches. CDR3 DNA: TGTGCCAGCAGCCTCCCTAGCGGTCCCTCCTCCTACGAGCAGTACTTC. This translates into CASSLPSGPSSYEQYF.

This clone is a singleton in its sample. The V and J genes are TRBV5-8 and TRBJ1-2; D is unclear. The CDR3 covers 11 residues. Deletions cut 7 bases from V and 9 bases from J, with 13 bases between. Germline CDR1 reads SGHTS; CDR2 reads YDEGEE. CDR3 bases: TGTGCCAGCGTTTTAACGGGAAGCTACACCTTC. It specifies CASVLTGSYTF.

The V gene is TRBV3-1 (or the pseudogene TRBV3-2), the J gene TRBJ2-6; D is unclear. CDR1 LGHDT and CDR2 YNNKEL come from the germline V gene (reference sequence). The CDR3 sequence is 18 residues long. The V end was cut by 1 base, the J end by 0 bases, with 13 bases between. CDR3 in amino acids: CASSQGFWALSGANVLTF. CDR3 nucleotides: TGTGCCAGCAGCCAAGGGTTCTGGGCCCTCTCTGGGGCCAACGTCCTGACTTTC.

The chain recombines TRBV7-2 with TRBJ2-2; 9 positions match TRBD2. The CDR3 sequence is 16 residues long. Germline values: CDR1 SGHTA, CDR2 FQGNSA. The V segment lost 1 base and the J segment 3 bases; nucleotides outside the gene matches: 3. The CDR3 reads CASSLGVAGDTGELFF. The CDR3, as DNA: TGTGCCAGCAGCTTAGGAGTAGCGGGAGACACCGGGGAGCTGTTTTTT. Combining the CDR3 with reference TRBV7-2 and TRBJ2-2 gives the whole variable domain GAGVSQSPSNKVTEKGKDVELRCDPISGHTALYWYRQSLGQGLEFLIYFQGNSAPDKSGLPSDRFSAERTGGSVSTLTIQRTQQEDSAVYLCASSLGVAGDTGELFFGEGSRLTVL.

The CDR3 loop reads CASSDPQDTEAFF. The DNA of the CDR3 is TGTGCCAGCAGCGATCCTCAGGACACTGAAGCTTTCTTT. The chain is built from TRBV6-5 and TRBJ1-1; D gene unclear. Trimming removed 6 bases at V and 3 bases at J, with 11 bases between. The germline CDR1 and CDR2 sequences are MNHEY and SVGAGI. This CDR3 region has 13 residues.

The chain employs TRBV4-3 and TRBJ2-7; perhaps TRBD1 as D (5 bases). CDR1 and CDR2 from the germline V gene are LGHNA and YSLEER. Trimming took off 0 bases at V and 4 bases at J, with 25 bases between the two ends. CDR3 size: 19 residues. The CDR3: CASSQDTGVGTVVGYEQYF. The CDR3 coding sequence is TGCGCCAGCAGCCAAGATACAGGAGTTGGCACCGTGGTAGGGTACGAGCAGTACTTC.

This clone was recorded only once. J is TRBJ2-1 and V is TRBV7-8; TRBD2 is a possible D gene (5 bases). The germline V gene has CDR1 SGHVS and CDR2 FQNEAQ. V lost 5 bases and J lost 0, with 14 bases in between. The CDR3 has 16 residues. CDR3 region: CASSARDSSSYNEQFF. The CDR3 DNA follows: TGTGCCAGCAGCGCCCGGGATTCAAGCTCCTACAATGAGCAGTTCTTC. The complete variable domain, with remaining parts taken from reference TRBV7-8 and TRBJ2-1, reads GAGVSQSPRYKVAKRGQDVALRCDPISGHVSLFWYQQALGQGPEFLTYFQNEAQLDKSGLPSDRFFAERPEGSVSTLKIQRTQQEDSAVYLCASSARDSSSYNEQFFGPGTRLTVL.

In this sample, this clone turned up a few times. The DNA of the CDR3 is TGCAGTGCTAGTTCCAGGAGCAATCAGCCCCAGCATTTT. Translating gives CSASSRSNQPQHF. The chain has TRBV20-1 and TRBJ1-5; D gene uncertain. Trimming removed 3 bases at V and 1 base at J, with 7 bases between. The CDR3 is made up of 13 amino acids. Germline lookup yields CDR1 DFQATT and CDR2 SNEGSKA (reference sequence).

The rearrangement uses TRBV19 and TRBJ2-4, with 7 bases lining up with TRBD2. The CDR3 runs 16 residues. Germline values: CDR1 LNHDA, CDR2 SQIVND (reference sequence). After removal of 2 bases from V and 3 bases from J, the junction contained 7 bases not matched to a gene. The CDR3 loop reads CASSIQRAGFKNIQYF. CDR3 sequence (DNA): TGTGCCAGTAGTATACAGAGAGCGGGATTCAAAAACATTCAGTACTTC.

The chain has TRBV9 and TRBJ2-7, with 7 bases fitting TRBD1. The CDR3 is 14 amino acids. Germline V gene sequence: CDR1 SGDLS, CDR2 YYNGEE. The junction had 10 bases not matched to a gene; V was cut back by 3 bases and J by 7 bases. The CDR3 region has the DNA TGTGCCAGCAGCGCTCAGGGACAGTCTTATGAGCAGTACTTC. Protein product: CASSAQGQSYEQYF.

This clone was found once. The chain recombines TRBV5-1 with TRBJ1-1, with D possibly matching TRBD1 (5 bases). The CDR3 sequence is 16 residues long. V lost 0 bases and J lost 0, with 12 bases in between. The V gene's germline CDR1 is SGHRS and CDR2 YFSETQ. CDR3 amino acids: CASSLGGGSLNTEAFF. The CDR3 region has the DNA TGCGCCAGCAGCTTGGGTGGGGGGTCCCTGAACACTGAAGCTTTCTTT.